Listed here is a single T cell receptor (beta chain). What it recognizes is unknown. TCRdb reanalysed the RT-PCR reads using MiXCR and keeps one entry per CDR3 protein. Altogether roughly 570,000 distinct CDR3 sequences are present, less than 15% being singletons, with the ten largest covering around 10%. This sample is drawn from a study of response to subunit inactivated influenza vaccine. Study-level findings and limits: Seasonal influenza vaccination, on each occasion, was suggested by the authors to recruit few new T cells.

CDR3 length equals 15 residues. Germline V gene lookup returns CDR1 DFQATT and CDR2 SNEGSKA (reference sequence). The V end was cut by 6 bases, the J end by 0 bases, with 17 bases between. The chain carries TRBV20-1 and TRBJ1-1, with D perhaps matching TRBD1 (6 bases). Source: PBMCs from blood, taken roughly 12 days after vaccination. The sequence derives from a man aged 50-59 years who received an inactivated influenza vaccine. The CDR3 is CSAPKGGQMNTEAFF. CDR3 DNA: TGCAGTGCCCCGAAGGGGGGGCAGATGAACACTGAAGCTTTCTTT.